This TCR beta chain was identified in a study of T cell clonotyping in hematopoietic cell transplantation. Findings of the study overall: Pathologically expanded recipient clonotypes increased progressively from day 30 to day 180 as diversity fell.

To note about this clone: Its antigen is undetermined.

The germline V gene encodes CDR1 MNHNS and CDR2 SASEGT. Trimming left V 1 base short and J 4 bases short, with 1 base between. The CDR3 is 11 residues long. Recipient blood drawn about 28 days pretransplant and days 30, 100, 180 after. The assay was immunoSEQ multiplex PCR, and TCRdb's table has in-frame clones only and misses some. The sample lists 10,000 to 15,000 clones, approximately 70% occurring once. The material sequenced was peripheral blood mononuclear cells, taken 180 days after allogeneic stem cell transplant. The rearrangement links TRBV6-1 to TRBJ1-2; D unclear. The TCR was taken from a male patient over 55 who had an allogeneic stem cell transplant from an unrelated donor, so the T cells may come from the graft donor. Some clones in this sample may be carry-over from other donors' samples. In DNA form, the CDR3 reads TGTGCCAGCAGTGAAGGCTATGGCTACACCTTC. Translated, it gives CASSEGYGYTF.